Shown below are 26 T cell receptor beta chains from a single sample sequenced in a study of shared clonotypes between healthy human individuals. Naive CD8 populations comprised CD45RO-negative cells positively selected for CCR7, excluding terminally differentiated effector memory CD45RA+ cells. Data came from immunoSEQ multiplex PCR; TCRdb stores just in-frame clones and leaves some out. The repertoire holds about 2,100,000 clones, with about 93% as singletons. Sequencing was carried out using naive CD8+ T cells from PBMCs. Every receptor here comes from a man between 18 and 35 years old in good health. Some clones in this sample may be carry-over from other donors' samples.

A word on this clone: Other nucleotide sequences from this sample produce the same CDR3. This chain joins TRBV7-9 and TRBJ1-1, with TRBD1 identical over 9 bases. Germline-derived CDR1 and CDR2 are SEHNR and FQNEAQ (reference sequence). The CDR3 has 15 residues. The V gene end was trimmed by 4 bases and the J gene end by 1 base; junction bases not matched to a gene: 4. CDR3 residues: CASSSNRGRNTEAFF. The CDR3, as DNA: TGTGCCAGCAGCTCGAACAGGGGGCGGAACACTGAAGCTTTCTTT.

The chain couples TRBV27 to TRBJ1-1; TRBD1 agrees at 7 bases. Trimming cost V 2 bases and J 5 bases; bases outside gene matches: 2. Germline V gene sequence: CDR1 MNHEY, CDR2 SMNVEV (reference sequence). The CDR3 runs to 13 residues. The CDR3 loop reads CASSLMDRTEAFF. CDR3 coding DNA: TGTGCCAGCAGTTTAATGGACAGGACTGAAGCTTTCTTT.

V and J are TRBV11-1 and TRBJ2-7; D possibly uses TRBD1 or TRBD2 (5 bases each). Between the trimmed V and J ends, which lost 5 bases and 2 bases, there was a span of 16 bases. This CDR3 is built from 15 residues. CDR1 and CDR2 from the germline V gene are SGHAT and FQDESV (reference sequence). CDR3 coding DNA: TGTGCCAGCAGCGAAGGGACGGGCGCAGCCTACGAGCAGTACTTC. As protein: CASSEGTGAAYEQYF.

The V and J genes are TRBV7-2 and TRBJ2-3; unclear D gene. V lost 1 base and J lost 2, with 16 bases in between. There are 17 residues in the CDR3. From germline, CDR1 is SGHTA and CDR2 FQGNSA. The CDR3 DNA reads TGTGCCAGCAGCTTAGTTTCCGGATACAGCATCACAGATACGCAGTATTTT. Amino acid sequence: CASSLVSGYSITDTQYF.

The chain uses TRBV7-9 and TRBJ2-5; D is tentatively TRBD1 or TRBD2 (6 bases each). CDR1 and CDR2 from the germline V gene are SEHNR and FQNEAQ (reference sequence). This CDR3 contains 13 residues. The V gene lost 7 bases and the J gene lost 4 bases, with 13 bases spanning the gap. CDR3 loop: CASIGGGVETQYF. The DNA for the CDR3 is TGTGCCAGCATCGGAGGGGGAGTAGAGACCCAGTACTTC.

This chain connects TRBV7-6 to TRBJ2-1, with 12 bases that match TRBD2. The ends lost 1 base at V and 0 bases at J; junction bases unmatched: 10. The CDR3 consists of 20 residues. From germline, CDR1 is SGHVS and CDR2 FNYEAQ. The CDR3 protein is CASSLGLAGESGRSYNEQFF. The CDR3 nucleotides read TGTGCCAGCAGCTTAGGACTAGCGGGAGAATCTGGTCGCTCCTACAATGAGCAGTTCTTC.

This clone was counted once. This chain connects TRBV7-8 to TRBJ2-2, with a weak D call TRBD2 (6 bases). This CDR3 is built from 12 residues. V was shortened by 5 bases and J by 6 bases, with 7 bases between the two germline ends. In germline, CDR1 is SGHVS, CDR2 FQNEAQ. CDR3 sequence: CASSPGAGELFF. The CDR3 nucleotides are TGTGCCAGCAGCCCGGGAGCCGGGGAGCTGTTTTTT.

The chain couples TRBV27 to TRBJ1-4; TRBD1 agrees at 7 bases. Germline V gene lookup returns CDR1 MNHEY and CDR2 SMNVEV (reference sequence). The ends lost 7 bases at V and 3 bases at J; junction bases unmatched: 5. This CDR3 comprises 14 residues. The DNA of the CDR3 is TGTGCCAGCACCCGAGGGGGCCCTAATGAAAAACTGTTTTTT. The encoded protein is CASTRGGPNEKLFF.

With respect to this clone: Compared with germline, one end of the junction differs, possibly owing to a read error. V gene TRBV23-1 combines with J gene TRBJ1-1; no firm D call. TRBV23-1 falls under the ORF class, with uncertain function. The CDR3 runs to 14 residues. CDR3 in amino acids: CASSQLEAGTDAFF. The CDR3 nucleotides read TGCGCCAGCAGTCAATTGGAAGCGGGCACTGACGCTTTCTTT.

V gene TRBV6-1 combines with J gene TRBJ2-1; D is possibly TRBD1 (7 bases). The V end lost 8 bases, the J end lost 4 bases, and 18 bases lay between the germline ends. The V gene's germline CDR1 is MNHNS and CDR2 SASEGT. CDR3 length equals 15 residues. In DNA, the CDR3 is TGTGCCAGCGCCCCGGACAGGCGGGATTACAATGAGCAGTTCTTC. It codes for CASAPDRRDYNEQFF.

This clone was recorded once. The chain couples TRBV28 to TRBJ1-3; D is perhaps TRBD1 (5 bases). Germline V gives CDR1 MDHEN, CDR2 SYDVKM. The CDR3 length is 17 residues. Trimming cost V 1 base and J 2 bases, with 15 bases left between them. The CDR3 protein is CASSLLSIGGAGNTIYF. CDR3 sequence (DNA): TGTGCCAGCAGTTTATTAAGTATCGGGGGTGCTGGAAACACCATATATTTT.

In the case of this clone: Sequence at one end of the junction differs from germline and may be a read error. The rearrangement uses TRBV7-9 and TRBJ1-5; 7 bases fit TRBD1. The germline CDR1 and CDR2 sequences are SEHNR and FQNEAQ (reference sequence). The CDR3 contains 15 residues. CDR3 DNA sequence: TGTGCCAGCAGCCAGGACGGGACAGATAATCAACCCCAGCATTTT. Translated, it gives CASSQDGTDNQPQHF. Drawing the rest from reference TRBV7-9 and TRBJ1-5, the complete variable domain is DTGVSQNPRHKITKRGQNVTFRCDPISEHNRLYWYRQTLGQGPEFLTYFQNEAQLEKSRLLSDRFSAERPKGSFSTLEIQRTEQGDSAMYLCASSQDGTDNQPQHFGDGTRLSIL.

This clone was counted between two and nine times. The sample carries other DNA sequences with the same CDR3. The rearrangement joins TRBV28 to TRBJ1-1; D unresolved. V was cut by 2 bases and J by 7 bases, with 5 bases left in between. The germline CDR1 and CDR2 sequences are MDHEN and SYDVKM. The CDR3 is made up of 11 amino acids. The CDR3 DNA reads TGTGCCAGCAGTTTACTCGGTGAAGCTTTCTTT. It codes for CASSLLGEAFF.

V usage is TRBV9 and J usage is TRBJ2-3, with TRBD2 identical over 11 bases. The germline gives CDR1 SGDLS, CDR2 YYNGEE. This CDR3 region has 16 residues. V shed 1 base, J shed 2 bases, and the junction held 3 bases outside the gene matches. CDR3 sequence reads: CASSVTSGSDTDTQYF. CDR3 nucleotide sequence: TGTGCCAGCAGCGTAACTAGCGGGAGCGACACAGATACGCAGTATTTT.

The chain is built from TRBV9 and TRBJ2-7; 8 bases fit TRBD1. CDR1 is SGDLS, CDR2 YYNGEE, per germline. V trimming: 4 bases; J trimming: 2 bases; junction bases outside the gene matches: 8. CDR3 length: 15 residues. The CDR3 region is CASSSGVQGAYEQYF. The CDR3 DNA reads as TGTGCCAGCAGCTCTGGGGTACAGGGGGCCTACGAGCAGTACTTC.

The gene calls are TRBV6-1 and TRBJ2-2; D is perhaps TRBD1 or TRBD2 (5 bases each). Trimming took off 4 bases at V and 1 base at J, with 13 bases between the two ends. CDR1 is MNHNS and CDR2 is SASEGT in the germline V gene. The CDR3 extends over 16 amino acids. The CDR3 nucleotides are TGTGCCAGCAGTGGATGGCTGGGGGTGAACACCGGGGAGCTGTTTTTT. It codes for CASSGWLGVNTGELFF.

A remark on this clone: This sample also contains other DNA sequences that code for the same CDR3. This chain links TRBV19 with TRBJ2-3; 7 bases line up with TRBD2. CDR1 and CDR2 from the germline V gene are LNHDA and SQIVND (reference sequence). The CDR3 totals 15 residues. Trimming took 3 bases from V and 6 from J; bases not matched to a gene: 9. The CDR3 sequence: CASSIRGRAGDTQYF. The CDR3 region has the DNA TGTGCCAGTAGTATTCGGGGGAGGGCCGGGGATACGCAGTATTTT.

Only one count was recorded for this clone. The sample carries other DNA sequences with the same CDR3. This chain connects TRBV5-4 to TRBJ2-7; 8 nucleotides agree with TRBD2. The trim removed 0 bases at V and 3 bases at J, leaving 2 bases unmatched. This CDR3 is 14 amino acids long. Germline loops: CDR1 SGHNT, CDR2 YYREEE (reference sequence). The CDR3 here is CASSLGTSGYEQYF. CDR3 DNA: TGTGCCAGCAGCTTGGGAACTAGCGGCTACGAGCAGTACTTC. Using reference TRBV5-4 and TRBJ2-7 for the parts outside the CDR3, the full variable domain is ETGVTQSPTHLIKTRGQQVTLRCSSQSGHNTVSWYQQALGQGPQFIFQYYREEENGRGNFPPRFSGLQFPNYSSELNVNALELDDSALYLCASSLGTSGYEQYFGPGTRLTVT.

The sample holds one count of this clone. In nucleotides, the CDR3 is TGTGCCAGCAGCCCCCAGGCTAGCGGAGCCTACGAGCAGTACTTC. Translated: CASSPQASGAYEQYF. This sequence joins TRBV7-9 and TRBJ2-7, with 7 bases lining up with TRBD2. Germline CDR1 SEHNR, CDR2 FQNEAQ (reference sequence). Trimming at V came to 5 bases and at J to 2 bases, leaving 9 bases not matched to a gene. The CDR3 loop spans 15 amino acids.

The CDR3 spells CASSFPSTWREHSYEQYF. CDR3 in DNA: TGTGCCAGCAGCTTCCCGTCGACTTGGCGGGAGCACTCCTACGAGCAGTACTTC. This chain joins TRBV7-9 and TRBJ2-7, with TRBD2 matching over 7 bases. CDR3 length: 18 amino acids. The V and J ends lost 3 bases and 0 bases, in that order; junction bases with no gene match: 14. The germline V gene encodes CDR1 SEHNR and CDR2 FQNEAQ (reference sequence).

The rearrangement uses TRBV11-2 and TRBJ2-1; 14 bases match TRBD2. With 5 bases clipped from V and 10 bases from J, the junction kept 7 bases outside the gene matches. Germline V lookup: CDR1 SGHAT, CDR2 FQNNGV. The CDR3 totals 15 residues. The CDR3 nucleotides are TGTGCCAGCAGCCAGGGACTAGCGGGAGCAGGCGAGCAGTTCTTC. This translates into CASSQGLAGAGEQFF.

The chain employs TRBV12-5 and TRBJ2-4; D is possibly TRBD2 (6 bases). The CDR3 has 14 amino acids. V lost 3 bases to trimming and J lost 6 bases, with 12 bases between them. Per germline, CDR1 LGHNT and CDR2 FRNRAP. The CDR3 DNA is TGTGCTAGTGGTTTAGGAGCGGGCCTAAACATTCAGTACTTC. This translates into CASGLGAGLNIQYF.

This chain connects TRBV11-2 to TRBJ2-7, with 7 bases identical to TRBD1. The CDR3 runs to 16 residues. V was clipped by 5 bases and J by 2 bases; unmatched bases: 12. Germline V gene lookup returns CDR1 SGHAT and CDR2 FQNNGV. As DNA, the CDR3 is TGTGCCAGCAGCCCTGCCCCTACAGGGGCGACCTACGAGCAGTACTTC. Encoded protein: CASSPAPTGATYEQYF.

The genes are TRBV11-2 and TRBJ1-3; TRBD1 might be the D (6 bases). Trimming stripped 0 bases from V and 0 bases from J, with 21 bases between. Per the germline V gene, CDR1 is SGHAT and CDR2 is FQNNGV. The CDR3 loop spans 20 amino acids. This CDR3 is CASSLDIKSRGGSSGNTIYF. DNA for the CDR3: TGTGCCAGCAGCTTAGATATTAAGTCGAGGGGGGGCAGCTCTGGAAACACCATATATTTT. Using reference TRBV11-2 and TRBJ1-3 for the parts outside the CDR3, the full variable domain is EAGVAQSPRYKIIEKRQSVAFWCNPISGHATLYWYQQILGQGPKLLIQFQNNGVVDDSQLPKDRFSAERLKGVDSTLKIQPAKLEDSAVYLCASSLDIKSRGGSSGNTIYFGEGSWLTVV.

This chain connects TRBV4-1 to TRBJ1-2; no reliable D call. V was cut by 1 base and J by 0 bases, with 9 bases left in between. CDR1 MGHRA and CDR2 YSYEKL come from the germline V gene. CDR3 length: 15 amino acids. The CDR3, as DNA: TGCGCCAGCAGCCAAGGGCTAGTTACTAACTATGGCTACACCTTC. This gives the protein CASSQGLVTNYGYTF.

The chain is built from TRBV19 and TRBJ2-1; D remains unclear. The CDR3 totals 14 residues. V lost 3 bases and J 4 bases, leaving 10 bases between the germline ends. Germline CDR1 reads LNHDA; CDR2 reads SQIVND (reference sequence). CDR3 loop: CASSMENRYNEQFF. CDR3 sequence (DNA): TGTGCCAGTAGTATGGAGAACCGGTACAATGAGCAGTTCTTC. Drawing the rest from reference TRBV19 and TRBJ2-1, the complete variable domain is DGGITQSPKYLFRKEGQNVTLSCEQNLNHDAMYWYRQDPGQGLRLIYYSQIVNDFQKGDIAEGYSVSREKKESFPLTVTSAQKNPTAFYLCASSMENRYNEQFFGPGTRLTVL.